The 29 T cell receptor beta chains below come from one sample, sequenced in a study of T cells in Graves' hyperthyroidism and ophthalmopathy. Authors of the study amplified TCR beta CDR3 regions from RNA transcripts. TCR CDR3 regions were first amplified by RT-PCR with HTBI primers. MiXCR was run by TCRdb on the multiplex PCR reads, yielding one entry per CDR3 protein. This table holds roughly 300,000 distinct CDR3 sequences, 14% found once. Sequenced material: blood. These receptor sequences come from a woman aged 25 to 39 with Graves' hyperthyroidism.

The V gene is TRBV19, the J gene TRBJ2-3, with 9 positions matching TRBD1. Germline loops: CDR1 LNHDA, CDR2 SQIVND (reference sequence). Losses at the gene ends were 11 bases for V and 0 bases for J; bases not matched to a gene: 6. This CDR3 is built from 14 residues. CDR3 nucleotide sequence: TGTGCCGTTAGGGGGACAGGGAGCACAGATACGCAGTATTTT. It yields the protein CAVRGTGSTDTQYF.

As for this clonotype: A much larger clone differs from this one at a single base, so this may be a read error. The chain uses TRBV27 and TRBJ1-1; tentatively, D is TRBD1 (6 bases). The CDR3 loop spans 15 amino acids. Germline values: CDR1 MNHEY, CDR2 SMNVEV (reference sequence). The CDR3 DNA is TGTACCAGCAGTTCCAGGGGCGCTATGAACACTGAAGCTTTCTTT. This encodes CTSSSRGAMNTEAFF.

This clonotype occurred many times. The CDR3 loop reads CASSLKGAPWRPSAKNTQYF. In nucleotides, the CDR3 is TGTGCCAGCAGTTTAAAAGGGGCCCCCTGGCGTCCTAGCGCCAAAAATACGCAGTATTTT. The chain employs TRBV28 and TRBJ2-3, with D tentatively TRBD2 (6 bases). CDR1 MDHEN and CDR2 SYDVKM come from the germline V gene. There are 20 residues in the CDR3. The ends were cut back, 2 bases at V and 7 bases at J, with 31 bases in the middle.

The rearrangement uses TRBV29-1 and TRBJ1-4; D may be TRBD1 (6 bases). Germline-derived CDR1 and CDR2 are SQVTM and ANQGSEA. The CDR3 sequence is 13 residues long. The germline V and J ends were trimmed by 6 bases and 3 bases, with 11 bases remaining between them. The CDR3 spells CSVPTGPNEKLFF. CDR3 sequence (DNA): TGCAGCGTCCCCACAGGGCCTAATGAAAAACTGTTTTTT.

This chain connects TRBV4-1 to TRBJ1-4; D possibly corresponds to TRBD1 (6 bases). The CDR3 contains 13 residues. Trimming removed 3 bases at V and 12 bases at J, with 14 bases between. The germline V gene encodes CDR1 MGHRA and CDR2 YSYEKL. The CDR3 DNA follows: TGCGCCAGCAGCCACCCCATCGGGGGGCAACTGTTTTTT. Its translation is CASSHPIGGQLFF.

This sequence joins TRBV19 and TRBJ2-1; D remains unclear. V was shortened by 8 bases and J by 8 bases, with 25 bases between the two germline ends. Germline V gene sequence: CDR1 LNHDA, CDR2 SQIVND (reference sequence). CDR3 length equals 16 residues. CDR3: CASRTWAEGPNDEQFF. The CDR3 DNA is TGTGCCAGTCGAACTTGGGCGGAAGGGCCTAACGATGAGCAGTTCTTC.

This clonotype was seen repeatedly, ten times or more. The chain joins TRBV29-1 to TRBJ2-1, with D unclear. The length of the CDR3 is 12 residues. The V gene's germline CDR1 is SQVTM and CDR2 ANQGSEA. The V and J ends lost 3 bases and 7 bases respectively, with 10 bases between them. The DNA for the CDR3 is TGCAGCGTTGATGTCGGTGCGAATGAGCAGTTCTTC. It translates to CSVDVGANEQFF.

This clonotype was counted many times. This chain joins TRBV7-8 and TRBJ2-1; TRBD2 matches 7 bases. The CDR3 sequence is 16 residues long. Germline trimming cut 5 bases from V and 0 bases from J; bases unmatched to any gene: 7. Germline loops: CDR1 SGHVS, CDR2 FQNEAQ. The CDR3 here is CASSLLGGSSYNEQFF. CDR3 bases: TGTGCCAGCAGCCTCCTTGGCGGGAGCTCCTACAATGAGCAGTTCTTC.

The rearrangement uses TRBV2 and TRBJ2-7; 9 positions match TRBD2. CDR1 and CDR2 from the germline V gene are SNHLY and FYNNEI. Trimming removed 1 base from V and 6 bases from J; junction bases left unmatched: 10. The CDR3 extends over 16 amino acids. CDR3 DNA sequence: TGTGCCAGCAGTGAAGACACAGGACTAGCGAGAGCCGAGCAGTACTTC. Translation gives CASSEDTGLARAEQYF.

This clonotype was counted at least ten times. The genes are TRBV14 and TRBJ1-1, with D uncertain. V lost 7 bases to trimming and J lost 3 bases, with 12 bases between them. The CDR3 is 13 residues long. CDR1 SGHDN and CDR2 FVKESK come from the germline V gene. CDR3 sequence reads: CASKVDSDTEAFF. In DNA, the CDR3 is TGTGCCAGCAAGGTCGACTCCGACACTGAAGCTTTCTTT. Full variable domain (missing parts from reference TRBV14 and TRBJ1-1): EAGVTQFPSHSVIEKGQTVTLRCDPISGHDNLYWYRRVMGKEIKFLLHFVKESKQDESGMPNNRFLAERTGGTYSTLKVQPAELEDSGVYFCASKVDSDTEAFFGQGTRLTVV.

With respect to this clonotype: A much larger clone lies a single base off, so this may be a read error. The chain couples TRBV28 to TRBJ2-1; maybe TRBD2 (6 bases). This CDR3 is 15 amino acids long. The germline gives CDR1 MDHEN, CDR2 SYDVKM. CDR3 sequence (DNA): TGTCCCACCTCGGGACTTCGAGGGTCATACAATGAGCAGTTCTTC. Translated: CPTSGLRGSYNEQFF. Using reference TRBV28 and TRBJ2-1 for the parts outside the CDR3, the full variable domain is DVKVTQSSRYLVKRTGEKVFLECVQDMDHENMFWYRQDPGLGLRLIYFSYDVKMKEKGDIPEGYSVSREKKERFSLILESASTNQTSMYLCPTSGLRGSYNEQFFGPGTRLTVL.

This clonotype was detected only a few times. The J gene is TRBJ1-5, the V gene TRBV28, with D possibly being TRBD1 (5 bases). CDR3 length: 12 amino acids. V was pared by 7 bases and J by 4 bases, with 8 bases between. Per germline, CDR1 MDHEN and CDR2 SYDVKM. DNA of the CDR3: TGTGCCAGCACGGAGGGGAATCAGCCCCAGCATTTT. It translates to CASTEGNQPQHF.

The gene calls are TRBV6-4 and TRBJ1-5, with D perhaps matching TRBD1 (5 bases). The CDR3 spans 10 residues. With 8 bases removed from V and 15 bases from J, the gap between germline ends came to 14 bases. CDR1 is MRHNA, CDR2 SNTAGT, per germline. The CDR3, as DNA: TGTGCCAGCCCGGCCGGACATTGGCATTTT. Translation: CASPAGHWHF.

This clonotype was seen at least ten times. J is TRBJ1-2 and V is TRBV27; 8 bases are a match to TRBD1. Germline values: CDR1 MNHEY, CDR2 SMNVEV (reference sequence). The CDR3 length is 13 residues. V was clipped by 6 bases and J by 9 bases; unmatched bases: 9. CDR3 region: CASSSGTGARYTF. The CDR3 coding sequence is TGTGCCAGCAGCTCCGGGACAGGCGCCCGCTACACCTTC.

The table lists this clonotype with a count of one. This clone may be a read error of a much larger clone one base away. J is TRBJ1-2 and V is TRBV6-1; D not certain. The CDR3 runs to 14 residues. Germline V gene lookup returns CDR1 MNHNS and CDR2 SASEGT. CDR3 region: CASSPSSPNYGHTF. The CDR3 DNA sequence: TGTGCCAGCAGCCCCTCTTCCCCTAACTATGGCCACACCTTC.

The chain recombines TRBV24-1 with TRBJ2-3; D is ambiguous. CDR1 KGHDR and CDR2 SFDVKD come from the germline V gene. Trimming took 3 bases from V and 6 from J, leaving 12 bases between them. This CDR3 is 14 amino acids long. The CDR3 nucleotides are TGTGCCACCAGTGATCCCATTTGGGCTGATACGCAGTATTTT. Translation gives CATSDPIWADTQYF.

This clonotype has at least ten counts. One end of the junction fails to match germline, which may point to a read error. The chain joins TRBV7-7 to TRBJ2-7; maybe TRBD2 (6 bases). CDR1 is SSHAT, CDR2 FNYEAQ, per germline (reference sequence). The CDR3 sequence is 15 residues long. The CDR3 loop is CASSLSWRDSYEQYF. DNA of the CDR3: TGTGCTAGCAGCTTATCTTGGCGGGATAGCTACGAGCAGTACTTC.

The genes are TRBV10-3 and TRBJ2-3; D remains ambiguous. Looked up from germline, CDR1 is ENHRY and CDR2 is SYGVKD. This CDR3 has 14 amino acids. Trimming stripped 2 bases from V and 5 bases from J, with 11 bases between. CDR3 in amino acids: CAISEGGSGDTQYF. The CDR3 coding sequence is TGTGCCATCAGTGAGGGTGGTTCTGGAGATACGCAGTATTTT.

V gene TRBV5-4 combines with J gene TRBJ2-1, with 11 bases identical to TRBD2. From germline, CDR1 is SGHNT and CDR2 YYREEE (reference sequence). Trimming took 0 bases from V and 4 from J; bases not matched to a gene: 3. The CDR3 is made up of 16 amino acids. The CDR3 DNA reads TGTGCCAGCAGCTTGGGACTAGCGGGAAGGTACAATGAGCAGTTCTTC. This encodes CASSLGLAGRYNEQFF.

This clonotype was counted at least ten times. The CDR3 sequence is CASSPGSGTYEQYF. The CDR3 nucleotides read TGTGCCAGCAGTCCCGGTAGCGGAACTTACGAGCAGTACTTC. The V call is TRBV2, the J call TRBJ2-7; perhaps TRBD2 as D (6 bases). The CDR3 is made up of 14 amino acids. The V gene's germline CDR1 is SNHLY and CDR2 FYNNEI. V lost 5 bases, J lost 4 bases, and 15 bases lay in between.

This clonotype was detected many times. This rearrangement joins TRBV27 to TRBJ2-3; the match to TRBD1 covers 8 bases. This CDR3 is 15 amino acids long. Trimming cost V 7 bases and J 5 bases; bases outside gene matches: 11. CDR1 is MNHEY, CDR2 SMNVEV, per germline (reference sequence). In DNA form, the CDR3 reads TGTGCCAGCAACTATGCCGCCAGGGGGCTAGATACGCAGTATTTT. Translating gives CASNYAARGLDTQYF.

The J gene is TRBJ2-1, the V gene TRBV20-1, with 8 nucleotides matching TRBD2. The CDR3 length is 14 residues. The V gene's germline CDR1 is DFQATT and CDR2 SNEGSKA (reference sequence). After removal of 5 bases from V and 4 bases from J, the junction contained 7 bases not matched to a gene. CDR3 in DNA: TGCAGTGCTGGCCCCACTAGCGGTTACAATGAGCAGTTCTTC. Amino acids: CSAGPTSGYNEQFF.

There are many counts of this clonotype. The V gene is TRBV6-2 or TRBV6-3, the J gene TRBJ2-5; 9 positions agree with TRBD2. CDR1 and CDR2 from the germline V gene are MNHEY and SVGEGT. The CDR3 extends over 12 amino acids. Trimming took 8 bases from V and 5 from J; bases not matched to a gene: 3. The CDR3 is CASGSGRETQYF. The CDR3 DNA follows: TGTGCCAGCGGAAGCGGGAGGGAGACCCAGTACTTC.

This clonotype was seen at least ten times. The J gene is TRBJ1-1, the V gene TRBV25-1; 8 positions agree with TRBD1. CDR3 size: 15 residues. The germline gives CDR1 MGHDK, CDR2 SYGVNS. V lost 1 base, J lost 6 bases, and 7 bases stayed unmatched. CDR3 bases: TGTGCCAGCAGTGAATCTGTGACAGGGGTCGCTGAAGCTTTCTTT. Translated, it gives CASSESVTGVAEAFF.

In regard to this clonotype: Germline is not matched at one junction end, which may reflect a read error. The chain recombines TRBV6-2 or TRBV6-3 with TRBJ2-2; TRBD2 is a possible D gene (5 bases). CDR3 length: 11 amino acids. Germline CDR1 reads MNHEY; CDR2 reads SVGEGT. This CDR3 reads CASGQTGELVF. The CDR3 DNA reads TGTGCCAGCGGCCAGACCGGGGAACTGGTTTTT.

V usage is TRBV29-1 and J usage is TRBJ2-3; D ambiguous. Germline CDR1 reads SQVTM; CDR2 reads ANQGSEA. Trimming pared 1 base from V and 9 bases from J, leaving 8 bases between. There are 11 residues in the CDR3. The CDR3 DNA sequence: TGCAGCGTTGAAGCCCAAGGAACGCAGTATTTT. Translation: CSVEAQGTQYF.

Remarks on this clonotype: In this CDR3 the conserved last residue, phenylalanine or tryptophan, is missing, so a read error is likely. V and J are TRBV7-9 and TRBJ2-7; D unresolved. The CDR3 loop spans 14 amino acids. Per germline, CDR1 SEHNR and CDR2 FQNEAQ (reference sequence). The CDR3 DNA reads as TGTGGCAACGTAGGACGCTTGAGCTCCTACGAGCAGTACTAC. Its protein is CGNVGRLSSYEQYY.

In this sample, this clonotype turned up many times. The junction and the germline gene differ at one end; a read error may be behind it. The CDR3 DNA sequence: TGTGCCAGCAGCCTAGCGGGAGGGCCCCACGAGCAGTACTTC. Residues: CASSLAGGPHEQYF. The J gene is TRBJ2-7, the V gene TRBV7-2; 12 nucleotides line up with TRBD2. Germline V lookup: CDR1 SGHTA, CDR2 FQGNSA. The CDR3 extends over 14 amino acids.

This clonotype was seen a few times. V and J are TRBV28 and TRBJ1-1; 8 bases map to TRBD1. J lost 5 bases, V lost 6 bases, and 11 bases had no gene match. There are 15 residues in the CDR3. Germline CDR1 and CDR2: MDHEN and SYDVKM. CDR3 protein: CASRGGRGHGTEAFF. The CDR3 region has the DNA TGTGCCAGCAGGGGCGGCAGGGGGCACGGGACTGAAGCTTTCTTT. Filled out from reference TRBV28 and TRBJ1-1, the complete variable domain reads DVKVTQSSRYLVKRTGEKVFLECVQDMDHENMFWYRQDPGLGLRLIYFSYDVKMKEKGDIPEGYSVSREKKERFSLILESASTNQTSMYLCASRGGRGHGTEAFFGQGTRLTVV.